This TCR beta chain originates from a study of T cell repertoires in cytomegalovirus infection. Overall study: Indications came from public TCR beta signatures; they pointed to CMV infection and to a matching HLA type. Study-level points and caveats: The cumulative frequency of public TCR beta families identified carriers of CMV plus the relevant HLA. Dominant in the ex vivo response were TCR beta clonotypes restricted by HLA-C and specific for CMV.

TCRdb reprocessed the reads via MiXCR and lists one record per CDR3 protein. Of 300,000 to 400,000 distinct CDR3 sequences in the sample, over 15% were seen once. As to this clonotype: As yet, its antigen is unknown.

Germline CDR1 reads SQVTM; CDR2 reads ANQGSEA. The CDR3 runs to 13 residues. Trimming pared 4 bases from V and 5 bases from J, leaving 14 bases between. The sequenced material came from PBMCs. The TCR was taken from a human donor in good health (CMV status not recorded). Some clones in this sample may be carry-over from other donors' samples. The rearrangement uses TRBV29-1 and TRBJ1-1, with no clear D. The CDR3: CSVAPALETEAFF. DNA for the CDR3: TGCAGCGTTGCCCCCGCCCTGGAGACTGAAGCTTTCTTT. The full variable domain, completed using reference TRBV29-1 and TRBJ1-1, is SAVISQKPSRDICQRGTSLTIQCQVDSQVTMMFWYRQQPGQSLTLIATANQGSEATYESGFVIDKFPISRPNLTFSTLTVSNMSPEDSSIYLCSVAPALETEAFFGQGTRLTVV.